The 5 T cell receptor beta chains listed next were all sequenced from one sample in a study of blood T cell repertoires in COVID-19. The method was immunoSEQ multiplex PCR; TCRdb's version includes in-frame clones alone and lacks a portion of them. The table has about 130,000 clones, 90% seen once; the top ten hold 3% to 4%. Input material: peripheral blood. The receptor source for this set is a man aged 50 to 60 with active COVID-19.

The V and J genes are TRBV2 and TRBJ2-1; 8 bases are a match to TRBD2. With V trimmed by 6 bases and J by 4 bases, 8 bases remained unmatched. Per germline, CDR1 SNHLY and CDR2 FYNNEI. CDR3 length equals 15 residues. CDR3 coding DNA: TGTGCCAGCAGCCGAGCGGGGGCAAATTACAATGAGCAGTTCTTC. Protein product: CASSRAGANYNEQFF.

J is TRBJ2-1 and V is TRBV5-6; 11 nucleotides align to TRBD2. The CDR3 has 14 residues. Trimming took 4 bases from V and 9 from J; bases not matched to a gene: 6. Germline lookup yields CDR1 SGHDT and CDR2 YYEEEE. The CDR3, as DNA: TGTGCCAGCAGCCAAACTAGCGGGAGATCTGAGCAGTTCTTC. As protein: CASSQTSGRSEQFF.

The CDR3 loop is CASSIPGQPYGYTF. CDR3 DNA sequence: TGTGCCAGCAGCATACCGGGACAGCCCTATGGCTACACCTTC. V and J are TRBV7-9 and TRBJ1-2; 7 bases map to TRBD1. The V and J ends lost 5 bases and 4 bases, in that order; junction bases with no gene match: 7. The CDR3 is made up of 14 amino acids. The germline gives CDR1 SEHNR, CDR2 FQNEAQ (reference sequence). The complete variable domain, with remaining parts taken from reference TRBV7-9 and TRBJ1-2, reads DTGVSQNPRHKITKRGQNVTFRCDPISEHNRLYWYRQTLGQGPEFLTYFQNEAQLEKSRLLSDRFSAERPKGSFSTLEIQRTEQGDSAMYLCASSIPGQPYGYTFGSGTRLTVV.

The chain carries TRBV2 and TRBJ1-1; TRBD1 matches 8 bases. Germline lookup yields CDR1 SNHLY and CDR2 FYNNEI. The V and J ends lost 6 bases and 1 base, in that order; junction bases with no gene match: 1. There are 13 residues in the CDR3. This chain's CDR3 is CASRGQGNTEAFF. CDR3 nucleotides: TGTGCCAGCAGAGGACAGGGGAACACTGAAGCTTTCTTT.

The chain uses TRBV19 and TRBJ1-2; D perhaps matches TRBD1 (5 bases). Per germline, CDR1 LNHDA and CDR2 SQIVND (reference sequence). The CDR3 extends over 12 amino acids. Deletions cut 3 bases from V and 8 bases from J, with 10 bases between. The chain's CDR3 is CASSMQGFGYTF. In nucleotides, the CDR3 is TGTGCCAGTAGTATGCAGGGTTTCGGCTACACCTTC. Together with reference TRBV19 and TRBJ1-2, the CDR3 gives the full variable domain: DGGITQSPKYLFRKEGQNVTLSCEQNLNHDAMYWYRQDPGQGLRLIYYSQIVNDFQKGDIAEGYSVSREKKESFPLTVTSAQKNPTAFYLCASSMQGFGYTFGSGTRLTVV.